The T cell receptor beta chain under discussion was sequenced for a study of OX40 agonist ivuxolimab in advanced cancers. Measured with immunoSEQ multiplex PCR; TCRdb has only the in-frame clones, and not every one. The profile shows about 66,000 clones, roughly four fifths of them singletons. Germline V gene lookup returns CDR1 SGHRS and CDR2 YFSETQ. The CDR3 totals 15 residues. V shed 4 bases and J shed 1 base, with 14 bases lying between them. Baseline was the first blood sampling point, followed by cycle 4 day 1 and cycle 7 day 1. V usage is TRBV5-1 and J usage is TRBJ2-5, with D perhaps TRBD2 (6 bases). The receptor was isolated from an adult with an advanced solid tumor such as melanoma, head and neck, liver or kidney cancer. The sample here was CD4+ or CD8+ T cells sorted from blood, taken in a trial of the OX40 agonist ivuxolimab. The CDR3 DNA reads TGCGCCAGCAGCAGGGGACTGGGGCCCCAAGAGACCCAGTACTTC. Protein: CASSRGLGPQETQYF.